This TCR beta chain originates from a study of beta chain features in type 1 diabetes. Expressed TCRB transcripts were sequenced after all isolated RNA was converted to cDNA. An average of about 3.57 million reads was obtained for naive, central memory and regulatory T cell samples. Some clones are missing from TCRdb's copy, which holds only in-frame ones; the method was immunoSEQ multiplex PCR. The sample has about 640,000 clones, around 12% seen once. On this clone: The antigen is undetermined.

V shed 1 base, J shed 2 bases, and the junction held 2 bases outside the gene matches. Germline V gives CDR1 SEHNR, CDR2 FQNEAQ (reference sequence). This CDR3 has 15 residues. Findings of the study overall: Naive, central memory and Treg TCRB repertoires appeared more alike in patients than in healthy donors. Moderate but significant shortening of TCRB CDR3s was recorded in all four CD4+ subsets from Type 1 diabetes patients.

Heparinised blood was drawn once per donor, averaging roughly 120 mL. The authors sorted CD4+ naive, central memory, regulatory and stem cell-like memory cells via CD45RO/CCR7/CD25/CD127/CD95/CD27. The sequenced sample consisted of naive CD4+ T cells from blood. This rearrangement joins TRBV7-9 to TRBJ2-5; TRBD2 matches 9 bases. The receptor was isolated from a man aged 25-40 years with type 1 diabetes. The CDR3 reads CASSLGLAGQETQYF. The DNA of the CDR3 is TGTGCCAGCAGCTTAGGGCTAGCGGGGCAAGAGACCCAGTACTTC.